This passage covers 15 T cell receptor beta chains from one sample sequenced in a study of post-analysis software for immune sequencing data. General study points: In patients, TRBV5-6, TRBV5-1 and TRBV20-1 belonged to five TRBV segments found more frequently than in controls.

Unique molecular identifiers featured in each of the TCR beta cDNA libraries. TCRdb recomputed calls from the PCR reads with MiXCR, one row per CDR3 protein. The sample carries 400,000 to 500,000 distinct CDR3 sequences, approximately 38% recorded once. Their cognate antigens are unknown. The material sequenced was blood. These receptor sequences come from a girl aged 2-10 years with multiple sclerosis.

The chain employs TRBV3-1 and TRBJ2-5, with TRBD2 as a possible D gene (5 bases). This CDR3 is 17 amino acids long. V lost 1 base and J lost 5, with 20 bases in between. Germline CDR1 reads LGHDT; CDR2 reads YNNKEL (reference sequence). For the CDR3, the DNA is TGTGCCAGCAGCCAAGTACCCCAGGTCCAACCGGGGGAGACCCAGTACTTC. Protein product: CASSQVPQVQPGETQYF.

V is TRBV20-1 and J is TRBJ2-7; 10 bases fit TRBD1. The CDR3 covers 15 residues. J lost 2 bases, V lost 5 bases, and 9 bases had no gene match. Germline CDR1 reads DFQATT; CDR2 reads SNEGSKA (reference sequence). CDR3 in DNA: TGCAGTGCTGCTCCCGGGACAGGGGACACCTACGAGCAGTACTTC. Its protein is CSAAPGTGDTYEQYF.

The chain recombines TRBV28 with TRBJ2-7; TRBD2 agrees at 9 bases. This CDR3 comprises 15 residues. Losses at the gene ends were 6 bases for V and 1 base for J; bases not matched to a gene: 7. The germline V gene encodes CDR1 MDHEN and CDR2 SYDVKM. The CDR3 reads CASRSRTSVSYEQYF. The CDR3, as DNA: TGTGCCAGCAGGTCCAGGACTAGCGTTTCCTACGAGCAGTACTTC.

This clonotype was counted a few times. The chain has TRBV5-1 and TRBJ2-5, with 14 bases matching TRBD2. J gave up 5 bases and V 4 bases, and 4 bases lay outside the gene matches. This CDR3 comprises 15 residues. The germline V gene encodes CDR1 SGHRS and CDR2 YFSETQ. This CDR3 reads CASSGTSGGEETQYF. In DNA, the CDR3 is TGCGCCAGCAGCGGGACTAGCGGGGGAGAGGAGACCCAGTACTTC.

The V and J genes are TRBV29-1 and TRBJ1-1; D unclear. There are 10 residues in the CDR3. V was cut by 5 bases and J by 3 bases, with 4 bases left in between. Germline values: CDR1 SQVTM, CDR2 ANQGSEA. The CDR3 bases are TGCAGCGTTTACGACACTGAAGCTTTCTTT. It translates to CSVYDTEAFF. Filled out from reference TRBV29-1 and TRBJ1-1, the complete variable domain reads SAVISQKPSRDICQRGTSLTIQCQVDSQVTMMFWYRQQPGQSLTLIATANQGSEATYESGFVIDKFPISRPNLTFSTLTVSNMSPEDSSIYLCSVYDTEAFFGQGTRLTVV.

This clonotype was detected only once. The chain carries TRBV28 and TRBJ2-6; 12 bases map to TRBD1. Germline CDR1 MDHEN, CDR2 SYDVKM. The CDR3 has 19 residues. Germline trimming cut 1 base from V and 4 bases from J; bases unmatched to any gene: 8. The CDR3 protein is CASSLLGTGGVEGANVLTF. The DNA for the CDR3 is TGTGCCAGCAGTTTATTAGGGACAGGGGGCGTAGAGGGGGCCAACGTCCTGACTTTC.

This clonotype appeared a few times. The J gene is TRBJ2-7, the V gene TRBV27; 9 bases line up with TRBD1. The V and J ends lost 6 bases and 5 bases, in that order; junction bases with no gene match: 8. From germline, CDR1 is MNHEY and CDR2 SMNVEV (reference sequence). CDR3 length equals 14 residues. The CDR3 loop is CASRVGTGFHEQYF. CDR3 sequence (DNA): TGTGCCAGCAGGGTCGGGACAGGGTTCCACGAGCAGTACTTC.

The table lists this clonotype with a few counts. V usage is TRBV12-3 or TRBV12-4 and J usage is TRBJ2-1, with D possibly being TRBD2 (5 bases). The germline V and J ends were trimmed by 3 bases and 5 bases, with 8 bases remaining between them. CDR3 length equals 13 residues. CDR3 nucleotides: TGTGCCAGCAGTTTTGGGAGAAACAATGAGCAGTTCTTC. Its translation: CASSFGRNNEQFF.

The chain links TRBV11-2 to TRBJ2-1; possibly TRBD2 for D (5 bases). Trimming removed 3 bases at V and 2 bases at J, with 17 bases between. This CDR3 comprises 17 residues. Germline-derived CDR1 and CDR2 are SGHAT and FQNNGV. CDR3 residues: CASSFRTFRSTYNEQFF. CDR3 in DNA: TGTGCCAGCAGCTTTAGGACTTTCAGGAGCACCTACAATGAGCAGTTCTTC.

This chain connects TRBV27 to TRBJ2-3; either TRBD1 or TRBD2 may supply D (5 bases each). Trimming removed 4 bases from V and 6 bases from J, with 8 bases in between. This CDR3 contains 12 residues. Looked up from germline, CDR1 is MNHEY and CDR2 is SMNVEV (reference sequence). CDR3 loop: CASSSWGDTQYF. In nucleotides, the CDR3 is TGTGCCAGCAGTTCGTGGGGGGATACGCAGTATTTT.

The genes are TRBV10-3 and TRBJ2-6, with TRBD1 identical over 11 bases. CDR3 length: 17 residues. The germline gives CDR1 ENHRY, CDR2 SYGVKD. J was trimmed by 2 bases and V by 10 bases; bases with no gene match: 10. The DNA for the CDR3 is TGTGCCACCGTGGACAGGGGGCAAGCGACTGGGGCCAACGTCCTGACTTTC. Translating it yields CATVDRGQATGANVLTF.

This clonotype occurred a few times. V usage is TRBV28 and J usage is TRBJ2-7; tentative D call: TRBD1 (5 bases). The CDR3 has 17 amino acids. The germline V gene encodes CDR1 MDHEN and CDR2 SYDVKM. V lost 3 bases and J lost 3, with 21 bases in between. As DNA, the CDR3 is TGTGCCAGCAGTTTTGCCCCCAATGGCCAGGGTGGCTACGAGCAGTACTTC. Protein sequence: CASSFAPNGQGGYEQYF.

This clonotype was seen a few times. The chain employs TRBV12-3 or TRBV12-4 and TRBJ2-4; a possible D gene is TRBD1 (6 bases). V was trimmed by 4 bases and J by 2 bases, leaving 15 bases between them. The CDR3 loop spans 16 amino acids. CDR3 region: CASSYYRVGSKNIQYF. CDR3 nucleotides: TGTGCCAGCAGTTACTACAGGGTTGGATCCAAAAACATTCAGTACTTC.

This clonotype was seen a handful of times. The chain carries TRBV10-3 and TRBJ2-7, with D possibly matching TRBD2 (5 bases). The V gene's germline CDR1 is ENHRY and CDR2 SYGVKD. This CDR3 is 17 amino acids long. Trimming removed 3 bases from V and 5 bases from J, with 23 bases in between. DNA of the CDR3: TGTGCCATCAGTGATCTCTCGGGATGGAAGGGTTTCCACGAGCAGTACTTC. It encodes CAISDLSGWKGFHEQYF.

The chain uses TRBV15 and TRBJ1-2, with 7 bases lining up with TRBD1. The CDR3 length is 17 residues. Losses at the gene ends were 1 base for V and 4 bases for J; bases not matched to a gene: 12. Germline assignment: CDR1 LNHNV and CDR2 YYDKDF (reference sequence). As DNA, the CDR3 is TGTGCCACCAGCAGAGTTAGATGGCGGGACAGCTCCTATGGCTACACCTTC. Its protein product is CATSRVRWRDSSYGYTF.